This T cell receptor (beta chain) was observed in a study of blood T cell repertoires in COVID-19. Study details: Samples taken during acute and convalescent COVID-19 were collected in the United States, Italy and Spain. From T cells, B-cell-depleted T cells, or PBMCs came the material, which was cDNA or gDNA.

In the original processing: Cell counts per sample came from amplifying reference gene primers. Measured with immunoSEQ multiplex PCR; TCRdb has only the in-frame clones, and not every one. Clone size and the V and J calls come from that table; the DNA yielded D and trimming. The profile covers roughly 130,000 clones, with about 89% appearing a single time and approximately 4% taken by the ten largest. This clone has a count of ten or more. V was shortened by 3 bases and J by 1 base, with 7 bases between the two germline ends. Germline CDR1 and CDR2: MNHEY and SMNVEV (reference sequence). The CDR3 is made up of 14 amino acids.

The chain links TRBV27 to TRBJ1-5, with D tentatively TRBD1 (6 bases). The receptor comes from a woman aged 55-69 years with acute or convalescent COVID-19. Sequenced: peripheral blood. CDR3 DNA sequence: TGTGCCAGCAGTTTTGGACAGAGCAATCAGCCCCAGCATTTT. Protein sequence: CASSFGQSNQPQHF.